These T cell receptor beta chains were read from a single sample in a study of graft-versus-host responses after intestinal transplantation. Assay: immunoSEQ multiplex PCR; the TCRdb copy retains only in-frame clones and omits some. The repertoire holds over 90,000 clones, 90% to 95% seen once, with roughly 0.5% in the top ten. For these TCRs, the target antigens are not known. The source was unstimulated CD8+ T cells sorted from spleen or lymph node cells, collected before intestinal transplant. The receptor set was obtained from a human donor who received an intestinal transplant. Each CDR3 is given with its conserved first and last residue. A D gene is named only where the DNA matches it firmly. Clone size is given for some rows only: seen once, a few or many times, or a class if the clone is expanded.

j_call | clone_size | v_call | d_call | cdr3_length | cdr3_nt | cdr3_aa
TRBJ2-2 | . | TRBV12-2 | . | 18 | TGTGCAAGTCGCTTAGCGGAGGACCCTACTTCGGACACCGGGGAGCTGTTTTTT | CASRLAEDPTSDTGELFF
TRBJ1-6 | once | TRBV27 | . | 10 | TGTGCCAGCGGAGGGTCACCCCTCCACTTT | CASGGSPLHF
TRBJ2-7 | . | TRBV7-2 | TRBD1 | 14 | TGTGCCAGCAGCCTGGGGACAGGGGTGTACGAGCAGTACTTC | CASSLGTGVYEQYF
TRBJ1-1 | . | TRBV9 | . | 13 | TGTGCCAGCAGCCCGGGGGGGCGCCCTGAAGCTTTCTTT | CASSPGGRPEAFF
TRBJ2-5 | . | TRBV11-2 | . | 14 | TGCGCCAGCAGCTTAGGGGGACTTCAAGAGACCCAGTACTTC | CASSLGGLQETQYF
TRBJ2-7 | . | TRBV5-1 | TRBD2 | 13 | TGCGCCAGTCAACTAGCGGGACGAGGCGAGCAGTACTTC | CASQLAGRGEQYF
TRBJ2-7 | once | TRBV10-1 | . | 13 | TGCGCCAGCAGTGAAGGCATCCTCGGGGAGCAGTACTTC | CASSEGILGEQYF
TRBJ2-3 | once | TRBV13 | . | 14 | TGTGCCAGCAGCTCACTTCCCCAGCGGGATACGCAGTATTTT | CASSSLPQRDTQYF
TRBJ2-7 | . | TRBV7-7 | TRBD1 | 14 | TGTGCCAGCAGCCAGGGGGACGGCAACTACGAGCAGTACTTC | CASSQGDGNYEQYF
TRBJ2-2 | . | TRBV9 | TRBD2 | 18 | TGTGCCAGCAGCGTAGGAGCGCCTAGCGGGGGAAACACCGGGGAGCTGTTTTTT | CASSVGAPSGGNTGELFF
TRBJ1-2 | few | TRBV5-6 | TRBD1 | 14 | TGTGCCAGCAGTAATGACAGGGGCACCTATGGCTACACCTTC | CASSNDRGTYGYTF
TRBJ1-2 | . | TRBV9 | . | 15 | TGTGCCAGCAGCTCCCCAGGGGACACGGCCTATGGCTACACCTTC | CASSSPGDTAYGYTF
TRBJ2-1 | . | TRBV25-1 | TRBD1 | 15 | TGTGCCAGCAGTGTACTACAGGGGATGGTAAATGAGCAGTTCTTC | CASSVLQGMVNEQFF
TRBJ1-5 | few | TRBV6-1 | . | 15 | TGTGCCAGCAGTGAAGTGGGGAGGGCGGATCAGCCCCAGCATTTT | CASSEVGRADQPQHF
TRBJ1-1 | . | TRBV5-1 | . | 14 | TGCGCCAGCAGTATCAGGGGTTGGGATACTGAAGCTTTCTTT | CASSIRGWDTEAFF
TRBJ2-7 | . | TRBV5-3 | TRBD2 | 17 | TGTGCCAGAAGCCACGGACTAGCGGGAGCCTGGACTTACGAGCAGTACTTC | CARSHGLAGAWTYEQYF
TRBJ1-1 | . | TRBV14 | . | 14 | TGTGCCAGCAGCCAAGGCTCAGGGGCGACTGAAGCTTTCTTT | CASSQGSGATEAFF
TRBJ2-2 | few | TRBV11-2 | . | 14 | TGTGCCAGCAGCACCCTCGTTGGACATCGGGAGCTGTTTTTT | CASSTLVGHRELFF
TRBJ1-5 | . | TRBV6-5 | . | 12 | TGTGCCAGCAGTCCCTCCGGGGAGCCCCAGCATTTT | CASSPSGEPQHF
TRBJ1-2 | . | TRBV4-1 | . | 16 | TGCGCCAGCAGCCAAGAACATGGGGTAGGAGGGCATGGCTACACCTTC | CASSQEHGVGGHGYTF
TRBJ2-7 | . | TRBV28 | TRBD2 | 15 | TGTGCCAGCAGTGGACTAGCGGGAGTCAGCTACGAGCAGTACTTC | CASSGLAGVSYEQYF
TRBJ2-3 | . | TRBV11-1 | TRBD1 | 15 | TGTGCCAGCAGCAAAGGACAGGGATACACAGATACGCAGTATTTT | CASSKGQGYTDTQYF
TRBJ2-5 | . | TRBV4-1 | TRBD2 | 18 | TGCGCCAGCAGCCAAGAACCCACGTGGAGCGGGGGACAAGAGACCCAGTACTTC | CASSQEPTWSGGQETQYF
TRBJ1-3 | . | TRBV19 | TRBD1 | 18 | TGTGCCAGTAGGATGGGACAGGGGGCCGAAACCTCTGGAAACACCATATATTTT | CASRMGQGAETSGNTIYF
TRBJ2-5 | . | TRBV6-1 | TRBD1 | 15 | TGTGCCAGCAGTGCCCGACAGGGAGTAAAGGTGACCCAGTACTTC | CASSARQGVKVTQYF
TRBJ2-7 | . | TRBV9 | . | 15 | TGTGCCAGCAGCGTAGAAGGTCAGGTGGGCTACGAGCAGTACTTC | CASSVEGQVGYEQYF
TRBJ1-1 | . | TRBV21-1 | . | 15 | TGTGCCAGCAGCGCAGAGGGGGTAGGGAACACTGAAGCTTTCTTT | CASSAEGVGNTEAFF
TRBJ2-7 | . | TRBV5-4 | TRBD1 | 14 | TGTGCCAGCAGCGCGGGTAGGACAGGGCAAGAGCAGTACTTC | CASSAGRTGQEQYF
TRBJ1-1 | once | TRBV6-5 | . | 13 | TGTGCCAGCAGTCCGACGGGGGGGACTGAAGCTTTCTTT | CASSPTGGTEAFF